The sample holds many counts of the clone carrying this T cell receptor beta chain. Its antigen is as yet unknown. This record comes from a study of T cells in Graves' hyperthyroidism and ophthalmopathy. Findings and limits, study-wide: Using 13 V-J features, a model discriminated ophthalmopathy from stable hyperthyroidism.

This CDR3 region has 16 residues. Germline V gives CDR1 ENHRY, CDR2 SYGVKD. V was clipped by 1 base and J by 7 bases; unmatched bases: 8. If no ophthalmopathy progression occurred within 18 months, Graves' hyperthyroidism was stable. Among the patients, aged 18 to 65, hyperthyroidism was newly diagnosed and had lasted under 2 months. Clinical symptoms, serum thyroxine, TRAb, thyroid ultrasound and orbital computed tomography established diagnosis. Researchers took RNA transcripts and amplified the TCR beta CDR3 regions from them. In the first-round RT-PCR of the TCR CDR3, the HTBI primer set was used. MiXCR was run by TCRdb on the multiplex PCR reads, yielding one entry per CDR3 protein. The sample includes some 500,000 distinct CDR3 sequences, 14% of them seen just once.

Sequenced: blood. The clonotype originates from a woman younger than 30 with Graves' hyperthyroidism. This chain uses TRBV10-3 with TRBJ2-1, with 9 positions matching TRBD2. This CDR3 is CAISEFWREGRNEQFF. The DNA for the CDR3 is TGTGCCATCAGTGAGTTTTGGCGGGAGGGCCGAAATGAGCAGTTCTTC.